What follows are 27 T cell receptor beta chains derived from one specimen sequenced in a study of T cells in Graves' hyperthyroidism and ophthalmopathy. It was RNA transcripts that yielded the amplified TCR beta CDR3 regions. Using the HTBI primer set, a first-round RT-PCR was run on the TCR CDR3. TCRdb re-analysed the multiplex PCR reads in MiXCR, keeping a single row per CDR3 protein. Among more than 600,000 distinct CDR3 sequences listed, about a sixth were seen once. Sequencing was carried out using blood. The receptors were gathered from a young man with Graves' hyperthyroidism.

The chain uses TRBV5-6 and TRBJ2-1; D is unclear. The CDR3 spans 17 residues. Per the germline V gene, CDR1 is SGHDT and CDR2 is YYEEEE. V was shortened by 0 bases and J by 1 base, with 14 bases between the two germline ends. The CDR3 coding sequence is TGTGCCAGCAGCTTGGGTGGGCTCCTTGGGTCCTACAATGAGCAGTTCTTC. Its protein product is CASSLGGLLGSYNEQFF. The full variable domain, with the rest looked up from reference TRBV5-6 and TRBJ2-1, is DAGVTQSPTHLIKTRGQQVTLRCSPKSGHDTVSWYQQALGQGPQFIFQYYEEEERQRGNFPDRFSGHQFPNYSSELNVNALLLGDSALYLCASSLGGLLGSYNEQFFGPGTRLTVL.

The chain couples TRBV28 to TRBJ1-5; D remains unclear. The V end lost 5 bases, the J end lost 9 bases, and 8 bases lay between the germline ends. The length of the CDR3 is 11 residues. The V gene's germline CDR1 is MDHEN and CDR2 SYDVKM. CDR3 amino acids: CASSGLGPQHF. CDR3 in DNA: TGTGCCAGCAGTGGGTTGGGGCCCCAGCATTTT.

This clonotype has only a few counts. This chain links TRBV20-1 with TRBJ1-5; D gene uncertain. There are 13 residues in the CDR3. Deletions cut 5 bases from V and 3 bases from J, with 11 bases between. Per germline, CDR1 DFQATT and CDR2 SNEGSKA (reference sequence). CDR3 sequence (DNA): TGCAGTGCTTCGGACGGGATCAATCAGCCCCAGCATTTT. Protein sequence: CSASDGINQPQHF.

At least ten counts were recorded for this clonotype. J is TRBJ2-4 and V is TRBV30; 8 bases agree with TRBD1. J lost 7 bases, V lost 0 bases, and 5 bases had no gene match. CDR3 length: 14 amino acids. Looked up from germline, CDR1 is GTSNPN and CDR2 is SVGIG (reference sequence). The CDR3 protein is CAWSVGTGFNIQYF. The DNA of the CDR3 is TGTGCCTGGAGTGTCGGGACAGGATTTAACATTCAGTACTTC. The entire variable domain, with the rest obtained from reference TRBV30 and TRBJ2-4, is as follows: SQTIHQWPATLVQPVGSPLSLECTVEGTSNPNLYWYRQAAGRGLQLLFYSVGIGQISSEVPQNLSASRPQDRQFILSSKKLLLSDSGFYLCAWSVGTGFNIQYFGAGTRLSVL.

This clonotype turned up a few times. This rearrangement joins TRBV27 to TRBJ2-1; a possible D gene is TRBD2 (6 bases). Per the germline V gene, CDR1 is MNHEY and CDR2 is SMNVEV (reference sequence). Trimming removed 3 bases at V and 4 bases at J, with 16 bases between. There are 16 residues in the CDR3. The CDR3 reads CASSFDPDYSYNEQFF. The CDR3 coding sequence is TGTGCCAGCAGTTTTGACCCGGACTACTCGTACAATGAGCAGTTCTTC.

The CDR3 bases are TGCAGCGTTTTACAGGCCCCCGGCTCCTACAATGAGCAGTTCTTC. It encodes CSVLQAPGSYNEQFF. The V call is TRBV29-1, the J call TRBJ2-1; the D gene is possibly TRBD1 (5 bases). The CDR3 is 15 residues long. CDR1 and CDR2 from the germline V gene are SQVTM and ANQGSEA. V lost 5 bases and J 0 bases, leaving 14 bases between the germline ends.

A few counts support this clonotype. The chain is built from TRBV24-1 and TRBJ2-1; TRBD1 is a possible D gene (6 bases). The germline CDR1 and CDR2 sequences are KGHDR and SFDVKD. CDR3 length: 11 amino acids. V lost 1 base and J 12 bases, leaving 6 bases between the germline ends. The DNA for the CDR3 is TGTGCCACCAGTGATTTAGGGGGGCAGTTCTTC. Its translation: CATSDLGGQFF.

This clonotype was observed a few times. The CDR3 loop is CATSTEDYRDEQYF. The DNA of the CDR3 is TGTGCCACCAGCACCGAGGACTATCGGGACGAGCAGTACTTC. The gene calls are TRBV15 and TRBJ2-7; D might be TRBD2 (6 bases). Per germline, CDR1 LNHNV and CDR2 YYDKDF (reference sequence). There are 14 residues in the CDR3. Trimming stripped 4 bases from V and 5 bases from J, with 15 bases between.

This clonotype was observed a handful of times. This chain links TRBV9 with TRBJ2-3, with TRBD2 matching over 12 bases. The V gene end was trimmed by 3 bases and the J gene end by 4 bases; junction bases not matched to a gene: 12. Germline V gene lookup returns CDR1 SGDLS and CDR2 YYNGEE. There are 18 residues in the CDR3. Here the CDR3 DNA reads TGTGCCAGCAGCGGATACACGAGACTAGCGGGAGACTCAGATACGCAGTATTTT. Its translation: CASSGYTRLAGDSDTQYF.

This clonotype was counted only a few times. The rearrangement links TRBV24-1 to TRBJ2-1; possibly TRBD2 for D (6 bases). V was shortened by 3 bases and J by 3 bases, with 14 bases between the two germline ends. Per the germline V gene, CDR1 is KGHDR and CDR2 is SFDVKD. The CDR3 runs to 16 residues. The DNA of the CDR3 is TGTGCCACCAGTGATCCCCGTTCGGAGGGCTACAATGAGCAGTTCTTC. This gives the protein CATSDPRSEGYNEQFF.

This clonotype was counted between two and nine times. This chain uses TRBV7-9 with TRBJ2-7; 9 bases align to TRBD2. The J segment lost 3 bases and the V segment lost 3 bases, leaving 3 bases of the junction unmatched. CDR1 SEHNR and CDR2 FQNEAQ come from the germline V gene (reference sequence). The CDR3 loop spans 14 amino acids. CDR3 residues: CASSFIAGVYEQYF. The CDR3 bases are TGTGCCAGCAGCTTTATAGCGGGAGTCTACGAGCAGTACTTC.

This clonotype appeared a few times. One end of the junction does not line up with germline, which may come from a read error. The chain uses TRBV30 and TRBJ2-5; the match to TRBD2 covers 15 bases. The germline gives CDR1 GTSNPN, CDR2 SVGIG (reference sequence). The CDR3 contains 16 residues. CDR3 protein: CACHGLAGGPRETQYF. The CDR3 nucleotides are TGCGCCTGCCATGGACTAGCGGGAGGGCCAAGGGAGACCCAGTACTTC.

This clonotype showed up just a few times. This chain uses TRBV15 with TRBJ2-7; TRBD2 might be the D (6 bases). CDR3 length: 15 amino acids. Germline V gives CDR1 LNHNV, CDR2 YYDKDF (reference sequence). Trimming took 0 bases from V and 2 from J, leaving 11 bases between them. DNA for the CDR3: TGTGCCACCAGCAGAGAGCGGGGAGCCACCTACGAGCAGTACTTC. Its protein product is CATSRERGATYEQYF. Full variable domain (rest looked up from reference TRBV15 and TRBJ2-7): DAMVIQNPRYQVTQFGKPVTLSCSQTLNHNVMYWYQQKSSQAPKLLFHYYDKDFNNEADTPDNFQSRRPNTSFCFLDIRSPGLGDTAMYLCATSRERGATYEQYFGPGTRLTVT.

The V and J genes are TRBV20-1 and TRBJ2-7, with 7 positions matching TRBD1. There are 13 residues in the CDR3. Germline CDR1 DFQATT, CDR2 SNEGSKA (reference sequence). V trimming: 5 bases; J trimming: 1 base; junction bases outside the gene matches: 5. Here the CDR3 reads CSAGMTGSYEQYF. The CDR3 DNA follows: TGCAGTGCTGGAATGACAGGGTCCTACGAGCAGTACTTC.

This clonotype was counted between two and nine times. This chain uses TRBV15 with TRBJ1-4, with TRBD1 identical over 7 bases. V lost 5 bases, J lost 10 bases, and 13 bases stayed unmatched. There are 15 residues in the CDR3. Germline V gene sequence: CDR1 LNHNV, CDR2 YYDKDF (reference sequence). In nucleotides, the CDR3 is TGTGCCACCAGCCGGGAGAATAGGGGGCGCGGAAAACTGTTTTTT. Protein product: CATSRENRGRGKLFF.

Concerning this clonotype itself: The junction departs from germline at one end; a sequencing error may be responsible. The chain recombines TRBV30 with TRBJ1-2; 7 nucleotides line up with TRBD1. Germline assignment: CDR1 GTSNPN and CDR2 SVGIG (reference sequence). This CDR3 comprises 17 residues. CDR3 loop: CAWSVLIGGSRDYGYAF. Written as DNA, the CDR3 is TGTGCCTGGAGTGTACTTATAGGGGGCTCTCGGGACTATGGCTACGCCTTC. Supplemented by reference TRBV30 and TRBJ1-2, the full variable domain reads SQTIHQWPATLVQPVGSPLSLECTVEGTSNPNLYWYRQAAGRGLQLLFYSVGIGQISSEVPQNLSASRPQDRQFILSSKKLLLSDSGFYLCAWSVLIGGSRDYGYAFGSGTRLTVV.

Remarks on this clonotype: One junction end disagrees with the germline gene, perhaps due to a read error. The CDR3 is CASRIQDKDMDF. As DNA, the CDR3 is TGTGCCAGCAGAATACAGGATAAAGATATGGACTTC. The rearrangement joins TRBV28 to TRBJ2-5, with TRBD1 as a possible D gene (5 bases). The CDR3 consists of 12 residues. The germline gives CDR1 MDHEN, CDR2 SYDVKM.

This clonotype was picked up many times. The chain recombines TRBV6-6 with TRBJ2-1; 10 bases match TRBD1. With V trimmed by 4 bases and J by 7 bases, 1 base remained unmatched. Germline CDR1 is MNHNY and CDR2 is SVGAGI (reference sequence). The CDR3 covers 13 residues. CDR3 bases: TGTGCCAGCAGTTCGGACAGGGGGAATGAGCAGTTCTTC. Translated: CASSSDRGNEQFF.

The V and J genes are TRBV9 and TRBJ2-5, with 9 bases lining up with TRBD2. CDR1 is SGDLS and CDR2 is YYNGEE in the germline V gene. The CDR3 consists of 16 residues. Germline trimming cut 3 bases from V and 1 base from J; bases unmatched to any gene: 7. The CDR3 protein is CASSEGASGIQETQYF. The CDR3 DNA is TGTGCCAGCAGCGAGGGGGCTAGCGGGATCCAAGAGACCCAGTACTTC.

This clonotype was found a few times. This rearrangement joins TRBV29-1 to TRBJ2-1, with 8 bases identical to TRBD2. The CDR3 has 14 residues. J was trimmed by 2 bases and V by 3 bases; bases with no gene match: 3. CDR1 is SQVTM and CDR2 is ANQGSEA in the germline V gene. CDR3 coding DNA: TGCAGCGTTGATCAGCGGGGGACCTACAATGAGCAGTTCTTC. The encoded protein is CSVDQRGTYNEQFF.

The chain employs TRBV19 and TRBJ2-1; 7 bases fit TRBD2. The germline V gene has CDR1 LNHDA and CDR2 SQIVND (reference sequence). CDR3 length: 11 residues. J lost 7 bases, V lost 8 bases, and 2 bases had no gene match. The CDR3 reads CASVGGNEQFF. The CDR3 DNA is TGTGCCAGTGTGGGGGGGAATGAGCAGTTCTTC. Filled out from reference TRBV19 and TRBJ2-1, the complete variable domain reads DGGITQSPKYLFRKEGQNVTLSCEQNLNHDAMYWYRQDPGQGLRLIYYSQIVNDFQKGDIAEGYSVSREKKESFPLTVTSAQKNPTAFYLCASVGGNEQFFGPGTRLTVL.

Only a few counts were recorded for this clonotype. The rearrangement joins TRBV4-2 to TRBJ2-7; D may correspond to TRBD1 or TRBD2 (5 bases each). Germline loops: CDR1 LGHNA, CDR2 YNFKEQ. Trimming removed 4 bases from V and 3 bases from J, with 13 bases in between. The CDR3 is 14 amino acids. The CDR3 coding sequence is TGTGCCAGCAGCCGTGAGGGGCAGTACTACGAGCAGTACTTC. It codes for CASSREGQYYEQYF.

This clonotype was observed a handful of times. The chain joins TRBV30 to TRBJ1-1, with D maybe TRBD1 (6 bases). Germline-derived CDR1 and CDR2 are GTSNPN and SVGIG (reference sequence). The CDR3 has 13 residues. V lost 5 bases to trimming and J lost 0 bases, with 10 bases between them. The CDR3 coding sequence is TGTGCCTGGGGGGGCCATTTGAACACTGAAGCTTTCTTT. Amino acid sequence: CAWGGHLNTEAFF.

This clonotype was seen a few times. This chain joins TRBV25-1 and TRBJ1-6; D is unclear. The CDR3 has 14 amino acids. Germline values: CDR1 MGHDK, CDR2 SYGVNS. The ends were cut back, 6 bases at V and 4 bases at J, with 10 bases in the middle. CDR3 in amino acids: CASSIGSYNSPLHF. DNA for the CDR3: TGTGCCAGCAGCATCGGGTCTTATAATTCACCCCTCCACTTT.

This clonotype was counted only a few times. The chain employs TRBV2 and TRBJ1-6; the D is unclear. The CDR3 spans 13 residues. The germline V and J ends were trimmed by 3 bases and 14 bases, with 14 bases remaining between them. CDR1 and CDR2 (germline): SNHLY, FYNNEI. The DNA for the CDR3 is TGTGCCAGCAGTGAGCCCGGGCTTTTGGCCCTCCACTTT. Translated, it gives CASSEPGLLALHF. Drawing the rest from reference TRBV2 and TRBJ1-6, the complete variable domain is EPEVTQTPSHQVTQMGQEVILRCVPISNHLYFYWYRQILGQKVEFLVSFYNNEISEKSEIFDDQFSVERPDGSNFTLKIRSTKLEDSAMYFCASSEPGLLALHFGNGTRLTVT.

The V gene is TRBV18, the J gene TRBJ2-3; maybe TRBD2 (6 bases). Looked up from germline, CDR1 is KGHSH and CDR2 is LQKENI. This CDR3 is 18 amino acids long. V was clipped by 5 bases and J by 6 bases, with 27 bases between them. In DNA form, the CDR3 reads TGTGCCAGCTCAGCGGGCCCCGAACTAGCCGGGCCTCGTGATACGCAGTATTTT. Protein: CASSAGPELAGPRDTQYF.

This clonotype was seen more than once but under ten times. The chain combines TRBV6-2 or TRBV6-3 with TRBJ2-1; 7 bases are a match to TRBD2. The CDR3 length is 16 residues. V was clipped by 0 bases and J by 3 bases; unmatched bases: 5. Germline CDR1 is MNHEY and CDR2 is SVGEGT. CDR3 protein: CASSYSRERGYNEQFF. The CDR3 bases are TGTGCCAGCAGTTACTCCCGGGAGCGGGGCTACAATGAGCAGTTCTTC.